These T cell receptor beta chains were read from a single sample in a study of T-cell reconstitution after alpha-beta-depleted transplantation in children. TCRdb used MiXCR to reprocess the PCR reads, holding one entry per CDR3 protein. The sample gives 500,000 to 600,000 distinct CDR3 sequences, around 16% of which show up once; around 3.3% is in the top ten. Here the sequenced sample was PBMCs from the stem cell graft donor, taken from the stem cell graft. The source is a human donor who donated a stem cell graft to a child with acute lymphoblastic leukemia. Each CDR3 is given with its conserved first and last residue. A D gene is named only where the DNA matches it firmly. Only some rows state a clone size, as once, few, many or a class for expanded clones.

DNA	CDR3	D	size	V	J
TGTGCCAGCAGCTTAGCCAGGCCGCTAGCCAAAAACATTCAGTACTTC	CASSLARPLAKNIQYF	-	few	TRBV7-8	TRBJ2-4
TGCAGTGCTAGAGGGGGCTTAATCGAGCAGTACTTC	CSARGGLIEQYF	-	few	TRBV20-1	TRBJ2-7
TGTGCCAGCAGTTTAAATAGCGGCTCCTACAATGAGCAGTTCTTC	CASSLNSGSYNEQFF	-	-	TRBV12-3/TRBV12-4	TRBJ2-1
TGTGCCACCAGCAGAGTCCCGGGACAGGAAAGGTACAATGAGCAGTTCTTC	CATSRVPGQERYNEQFF	TRBD1	few	TRBV15	TRBJ2-1
TGTGCCAGCAGGAACCGGGACAGCCACAATGAGCAGTTCTTC	CASRNRDSHNEQFF	TRBD1	many	TRBV5-6	TRBJ2-1
TGTGCCAGCACCCAGAGGGAGAGGGGCCGGGGAAACACTGAAGCTTTCTTT	CASTQRERGRGNTEAFF	-	-	TRBV3-1	TRBJ1-1
TGTGCCAGCAGCCACCACTTGACGGGAGTAGGTAATGAGCAGTTCTTC	CASSHHLTGVGNEQFF	-	-	TRBV7-8	TRBJ2-1
TGTGCCAGCGAGAGGACTAGCGGGACCTACGAGCAGTACTTC	CASERTSGTYEQYF	TRBD2	-	TRBV5-5	TRBJ2-7
TGTGCCAGCAGTTTTGGTCGGGACTATCATGCGTTCTTC	CASSFGRDYHAFF	TRBD2	few	TRBV12-3/TRBV12-4	TRBJ2-1
TGTGCCAGCAGTTTCCGGACTAGCTATGAGACCCAGTACTTC	CASSFRTSYETQYF	TRBD2	few	TRBV12-3/TRBV12-4	TRBJ2-5
TGTGCCAGCAGCTCCCTTGGGACTCAGGACGAGCAGTACTTC	CASSSLGTQDEQYF	-	few	TRBV11-3	TRBJ2-7
TGTGCCAGCAGCTCTCGTGGGGGGTTCGGGGAGACCCAGTACTTC	CASSSRGGFGETQYF	-	-	TRBV7-3	TRBJ2-5
TGTGCCAGCAGTTTCTCGGTAGGGGTAAACATTCAGTACTTC	CASSFSVGVNIQYF	-	few	TRBV12-3/TRBV12-4	TRBJ2-4
TGTGCCAGCAGCTTAGCCGACAGAGATTGGGACAATGAGCAGTTCTTC	CASSLADRDWDNEQFF	-	few	TRBV11-1	TRBJ2-1
TGTGCCATCCGGGGGGACAGAAAGAACCCCTACGAGCAGTACTTC	CAIRGDRKNPYEQYF	-	few	TRBV10-3	TRBJ2-7
TGTGCCAGCAGTTCGGCGGAGGGAGTTCCCTACAATGAGCAGTTCTTC	CASSSAEGVPYNEQFF	-	few	TRBV6-2/TRBV6-3	TRBJ2-1
TGTGCCACCACGGGGGTAGGCAATCAGCCCCAGCATTTT	CATTGVGNQPQHF	-	-	TRBV19	TRBJ1-5
TGTGCCACCAGCAGAACCGGACAGGGGTACAATGAGCAGTTCTTC	CATSRTGQGYNEQFF	TRBD1	many	TRBV15	TRBJ2-1
TGTGCCAGTAGTCCTGGAGGGGCAGTCGAGCAGTACTTC	CASSPGGAVEQYF	-	few	TRBV19	TRBJ2-7
TGTGCCAGCAGCGTAGACAGGATACAAGAGACCCAGTACTTC	CASSVDRIQETQYF	-	few	TRBV9	TRBJ2-5
TGTGCCAGTAGTATCGGGGGACTAGGGACTGAGCAGTTCTTC	CASSIGGLGTEQFF	TRBD2	-	TRBV19	TRBJ2-1
TGCGCCAGCAGTGAACCGGGACTAGGTCGCAATGAGCAGTTCTTC	CASSEPGLGRNEQFF	TRBD2	many	TRBV10-2	TRBJ2-1
TGTGCCAGCAGTTTTATCGGGTATACGAACACCGGGGAGCTGTTTTTT	CASSFIGYTNTGELFF	-	few	TRBV12-3/TRBV12-4	TRBJ2-2
TGTGCCAGCAGCCACCGGGACTGGGGAGAGACCCAGTACTTC	CASSHRDWGETQYF	-	-	TRBV3-1	TRBJ2-5
TGCGCCAGCAGCCCCGGGGGACAGGGGGCCCTTGCAACTAATGAAAAACTGTTTTTT	CASSPGGQGALATNEKLFF	TRBD1	few	TRBV5-1	TRBJ1-4
TGTGCCAGCAGCTTAGTGGCTAGCGACCCCTACGAGCAGTACTTC	CASSLVASDPYEQYF	-	many	TRBV5-1	TRBJ2-7
TGTGCCAGCAGCTCTCCGCTAGCGGGGCACACCGGGGAGCTGTTTTTT	CASSSPLAGHTGELFF	TRBD2	-	TRBV7-9	TRBJ2-2
TGTGCCAGCAGCCCCAGGATCCTTACCTCCTACGAGCAGTACTTC	CASSPRILTSYEQYF	-	-	TRBV7-8	TRBJ2-7
TGTGCCAGCAGTTACACCGGGGATGGCTACACCTTC	CASSYTGDGYTF	-	few	TRBV6-5	TRBJ1-2
TGTGCCACTGCACCCGGGACTAGCGGGACAACATCCTACAATGAGCAGTTCTTC	CATAPGTSGTTSYNEQFF	TRBD2	-	TRBV24-1	TRBJ2-1
TGTGCCTGCGGGGGGCAGATAGCGGTGAGCTCCTACGAGCAGTACTTC	CACGGQIAVSSYEQYF	TRBD2	few	TRBV5-5	TRBJ2-7
TGCGCCAGCAGCTTGGGTGGCGGTTCCGAGCAGTACTTC	CASSLGGGSEQYF	-	-	TRBV5-1	TRBJ2-7
TGCAGTGCTAGAGATCCGCTTAGCGGGAGGAACAATGAGCAGTTCTTC	CSARDPLSGRNNEQFF	TRBD2	few	TRBV20-1	TRBJ2-1
TGTGCCAGCAGCCAATTAGAGGGGCGATACAGGGCAGAGACCCAGTACTTC	CASSQLEGRYRAETQYF	-	-	TRBV4-2	TRBJ2-5
TGCAGTGCTAGAAGACAGAATGGTTACAATGAGCAGTTCTTC	CSARRQNGYNEQFF	-	few	TRBV20-1	TRBJ2-1
TGTGCCAGCTCACCACCGAGCGGAGCGACAGAGACCCAGTACTTC	CASSPPSGATETQYF	-	-	TRBV18	TRBJ2-5
TGCAGTGCTAGAGCTGAGGAGGGGACAGGGGCCGATCGAGGCCCCTACGAGCAGTACTTC	CSARAEEGTGADRGPYEQYF	TRBD1	-	TRBV20-1	TRBJ2-7
TGTGCCAGCAGTGCCCCACAGGGGATGGACGAGCAGTACTTC	CASSAPQGMDEQYF	TRBD1	few	TRBV25-1	TRBJ2-7
TGCAGTGCTAGAGTTGGACAGGGAGGCAATCAGCCCCAGCATTTT	CSARVGQGGNQPQHF	TRBD1	-	TRBV20-1	TRBJ1-5
TGTGCCAGCAGCCAAGATCTCGGCAGCTATGGCTACACCTTC	CASSQDLGSYGYTF	-	-	TRBV3-1	TRBJ1-2
TGTGCCAGCAGTGGGAAGGACAGGGGGCCTAGCGTCTCCTACAATGAGCAGTTCTTC	CASSGKDRGPSVSYNEQFF	TRBD1	few	TRBV12-3/TRBV12-4	TRBJ2-1
TGTGCCAGCAGCCAAGATCCCGGACAAGAGACCCAGTACTTC	CASSQDPGQETQYF	-	-	TRBV3-1	TRBJ2-5
TGTGCCAGCAGTTACCCGGGAAATAATTCACCCCTCCACTTT	CASSYPGNNSPLHF	-	-	TRBV27	TRBJ1-6
TGTGCCAGCTCGTCGGAACTATACGAGCAGTACTTC	CASSSELYEQYF	-	-	TRBV18	TRBJ2-7
TGTGCCAGCAGCTTCCGTAGCGGGAGTAGCACAGATACGCAGTATTTT	CASSFRSGSSTDTQYF	TRBD2	-	TRBV7-6	TRBJ2-3
TGTGCCAGCAGCTTAGAGACAGAGAACTATGGCTACACCTTC	CASSLETENYGYTF	-	many	TRBV7-8	TRBJ1-2